Below, 13 T cell receptor beta chains from the same sample are listed, as sequenced in a study of blood T cell repertoires in COVID-19. The data were produced by immunoSEQ multiplex PCR, yet TCRdb's version contains in-frame clones alone and is incomplete. The table shows more than 200,000 clones, with about 86% occurring only once. Sequencing was carried out using peripheral blood. The receptors come from a man aged 45-65 years with active or convalescent COVID-19.

The chain joins TRBV5-4 to TRBJ2-3; 9 nucleotides match TRBD2. This CDR3 contains 17 residues. The germline V gene encodes CDR1 SGHNT and CDR2 YYREEE (reference sequence). V dropped 4 bases and J dropped 0; count of bases not matched to a gene: 9. The CDR3 is CASSIPSSGVSTDTQYF. The CDR3 coding sequence is TGTGCCAGCAGCATTCCTTCTAGCGGGGTGAGCACAGATACGCAGTATTTT.

This chain joins TRBV25-1 and TRBJ1-4; 7 nucleotides agree with TRBD1. The CDR3 has 14 residues. The V and J ends lost 7 bases and 6 bases, in that order; junction bases with no gene match: 8. Germline values: CDR1 MGHDK, CDR2 SYGVNS. The CDR3 DNA follows: TGTGCCAGCACAGAAGGGGGCCGGTATGAAAAACTGTTTTTT. Translation gives CASTEGGRYEKLFF.

The rearrangement uses TRBV7-8 and TRBJ2-7; 11 nucleotides agree with TRBD2. J was trimmed by 3 bases and V by 5 bases; bases with no gene match: 6. The CDR3 covers 15 residues. The germline V gene encodes CDR1 SGHVS and CDR2 FQNEAQ. The CDR3 DNA follows: TGTGCCAGCAGCACAGGACTAGCGGGTAGCTACGAGCAGTACTTC. Its translation: CASSTGLAGSYEQYF.

This rearrangement joins TRBV28 to TRBJ1-2, with 7 bases lining up with TRBD1. The CDR3 contains 12 residues. The J segment lost 10 bases and the V segment lost 5 bases, leaving 7 bases of the junction unmatched. Looked up from germline, CDR1 is MDHEN and CDR2 is SYDVKM. As DNA, the CDR3 is TGTGCCAGCAGTGTTCGGGGACAGCACTACACCTTC. It codes for CASSVRGQHYTF.

The V and J genes are TRBV5-4 and TRBJ2-5, with 9 nucleotides matching TRBD2. J lost 2 bases, V lost 3 bases, and 8 bases had no gene match. This CDR3 contains 16 residues. Germline CDR1 is SGHNT and CDR2 is YYREEE (reference sequence). The CDR3 DNA follows: TGTGCCAGCAGCTCCGGGGGTAGCGGGGGTCAAGAGACCCAGTACTTC. Translation: CASSSGGSGGQETQYF.

This clone was seen a single time. The chain links TRBV7-2 to TRBJ2-1, with D perhaps TRBD1 (5 bases). This CDR3 spans 15 amino acids. Trimming shortened V by 5 bases and J by 4 bases, and 15 bases separated the two germline ends. Germline values: CDR1 SGHTA, CDR2 FQGNSA. As DNA, the CDR3 is TGTGCCAGCAGCGCTGGGTCAGGGATATACAATGAGCAGTTCTTC. Translating gives CASSAGSGIYNEQFF.

This clone came up once. The genes are TRBV5-6 and TRBJ2-1; D is possibly TRBD2 (6 bases). The CDR3 contains 15 residues. V dropped 4 bases and J dropped 3 bases, with 14 bases sitting between them. The germline CDR1 and CDR2 sequences are SGHDT and YYEEEE. The CDR3 DNA reads as TGTGCCAGCAGCCGAGGGCGGGGTGACTACAATGAGCAGTTCTTC. Its protein product is CASSRGRGDYNEQFF.

A note on this clone: Other DNA sequences in the same sample also yield this CDR3. The V and J genes are TRBV19 and TRBJ2-6; possible D gene TRBD1, 5 bases. V gave up 5 bases and J gave up 1 base, with 6 bases separating them. This CDR3 spans 14 amino acids. Germline V gene data show CDR1 as LNHDA and CDR2 as SQIVND (reference sequence). The CDR3 spells CASSDSSGANVLTF. The CDR3 DNA reads as TGTGCCAGTAGTGACAGTTCTGGGGCCAACGTCCTGACTTTC.

The genes are TRBV7-3 and TRBJ2-3, with D perhaps TRBD1 (5 bases). V lost 5 bases and J lost 6, with 21 bases in between. CDR1 and CDR2 (germline): SGHTA, FQGTGA. The CDR3 contains 16 residues. The CDR3 region has the DNA TGTGCCAGCAGCCCGTTTGGTTATGGGGCGCAGGATACGCAGTATTTT. Its protein product is CASSPFGYGAQDTQYF. Looking up the rest from reference TRBV7-3 and TRBJ2-3 gives the full variable domain: GAGVSQTPSNKVTEKGKYVELRCDPISGHTALYWYRQSLGQGPEFLIYFQGTGAADDSGLPNDRFFAVRPEGSVSTLKIQRTERGDSAVYLCASSPFGYGAQDTQYFGPGTRLTVL.

The J gene is TRBJ1-2, the V gene TRBV6-5; 7 nucleotides agree with TRBD1. The CDR3 length is 14 residues. CDR1 MNHEY and CDR2 SVGAGI come from the germline V gene. J gave up 4 bases and V 4 bases, and 6 bases lay outside the gene matches. CDR3 loop: CASSSSGGGYGYTF. The CDR3 DNA sequence: TGTGCCAGCAGTTCCTCAGGGGGTGGCTATGGCTACACCTTC.

On this clone: This CDR3 is also generated by other DNA sequences in the sample. The genes are TRBV7-9 and TRBJ2-5; D unresolved. The CDR3 has 12 residues. The germline V gene encodes CDR1 SEHNR and CDR2 FQNEAQ (reference sequence). Trimming removed 1 base at V and 4 bases at J, with 4 bases between. CDR3 sequence (DNA): TGTGCCAGCAGCTTAGATAGAGAGACCCAGTACTTC. Protein: CASSLDRETQYF.

The chain recombines TRBV4-2 with TRBJ2-1; 10 nucleotides align to TRBD2. Germline V CDR1 and CDR2: LGHNA, YNFKEQ. Trimming removed 1 base from V and 4 bases from J; junction bases left unmatched: 1. The CDR3 is made up of 15 amino acids. This CDR3 reads CASSQASGGYNEQFF. The CDR3 bases are TGTGCCAGCAGCCAAGCTAGCGGGGGTTACAATGAGCAGTTCTTC.

This clone came up once. J is TRBJ2-1 and V is TRBV18; 9 bases fit TRBD2. This CDR3 is 15 amino acids long. From germline, CDR1 is KGHSH and CDR2 LQKENI. V was pared by 6 bases and J by 4 bases, with 7 bases of the junction left unmatched. The CDR3 coding sequence is TGTGCCAGCTCGCCCGAGCGGGGGGAGTACAATGAGCAGTTCTTC. This gives the protein CASSPERGEYNEQFF.